Listed here is a single TCR beta chain. The antigen is unknown. Amplification used 60 Vbeta primers and 13 Jbeta primers. Measured with immunoSEQ multiplex PCR; TCRdb has only the in-frame clones, and not every one. Of about 190,000 clones listed, about nine tenths are singletons. The data derive from a study of cytomegalovirus exposure and HLA in healthy donors. Findings and caveats of the study: In a later analysis, TCR beta V- and J-gene trimming showed a link to a missense DCLRE1C variant.

Losses at the gene ends were 8 bases for V and 7 bases for J; bases not matched to a gene: 16. CDR1 GTSNPN and CDR2 SVGIG come from the germline V gene (reference sequence). This CDR3 is built from 14 residues. This receptor was taken from a young man in good health and CMV-seronegative. This chain joins TRBV30 and TRBJ1-1, with 7 bases aligning to TRBD1. Sequencing was carried out using PBMCs. DNA for the CDR3: TGTGCCGCACGCATACAGGGTAGGGGGCTTGAAGCTTTCTTT. Its protein is CAARIQGRGLEAFF.